This is a list of T cell receptor beta chains from one sample in a study of response to subunit inactivated influenza vaccine. TCRdb passed the RT-PCR reads through MiXCR, listing each CDR3 protein once. This sample has approximately 530,000 distinct CDR3 sequences, with around 7.9% found just once. The specimen comprised PBMCs from blood, sampled roughly 24 months after vaccination. These receptors came from a man between 50 and 70 years old who received an inactivated influenza vaccine. Both conserved end residues are part of each CDR3. D genes are given only for firm matches. Clone size is not always given. Where it is, it says once, few, many or a class for expanded clones.

D | J | V | size | DNA | CDR3
NA | TRBJ1-4 | TRBV6-6 | NA | TGTGCCAGCCGAACAGGGATTAATGAAAAACTGTTTTTT | CASRTGINEKLFF
NA | TRBJ1-6 | TRBV5-6 | NA | TGTGCCAGCAGCCCAATGGGCGCAACTGGTTCACCCCTCCACTTT | CASSPMGATGSPLHF
NA | TRBJ2-6 | TRBV27 | NA | TGTGCCAGCAAACGGGACACGGGCTCTGGGGCCAACGTCCTGACTTTC | CASKRDTGSGANVLTF
TRBD2 | TRBJ2-1 | TRBV11-2 | few | TGTGCCAGCAGCTTAGGACTAGGTCGGGAGGTCTACAATGAGCAGTTCTTC | CASSLGLGREVYNEQFF
NA | TRBJ1-1 | TRBV3-1 | NA | TGTGCCAGCAGCCCTCTGGGGGGGCCCTTGAACACTGAAGCTTTCTTT | CASSPLGGPLNTEAFF
TRBD2 | TRBJ2-7 | TRBV20-1 | few | TGCAGTGGTAACCGGGACTACTCCTACGAGCAGTACTTC | CSGNRDYSYEQYF
NA | TRBJ1-3 | TRBV5-1 | few | TGCGCCAGCAGCTTGGTGGAGGGGAGTGGAAACACCATATATTTT | CASSLVEGSGNTIYF
NA | TRBJ2-5 | TRBV5-6 | many | TGTGCCAGCAGCTTGGGGTTGTGGGGTGATGAGACCCAGTACTTC | CASSLGLWGDETQYF
NA | TRBJ1-6 | TRBV20-1 | NA | TGCAGTGCTTTCCCCGGTGGTGCCTATAATTCACCCCTCCACTTT | CSAFPGGAYNSPLHF
TRBD2 | TRBJ2-3 | TRBV10-3 | NA | TGTGCCATCAGTGAGTGGGAGGGTGCAGATACGCAGTATTTT | CAISEWEGADTQYF
TRBD2 | TRBJ2-1 | TRBV5-6 | NA | TGTGCCAGCAGCCCGGGACTAGCGCGTAATGAGCAGTTCTTC | CASSPGLARNEQFF
NA | TRBJ2-7 | TRBV19 | NA | TGTGCCAGTAGTCTAGCGTTGGCCTACGAGCAGTACTTC | CASSLALAYEQYF
NA | TRBJ2-1 | TRBV11-2 | many | TGTGCCAGCAGCCGAGCGGGGACAAGACTCCTCAATGAGCAGTTCTTC | CASSRAGTRLLNEQFF
TRBD1 | TRBJ1-6 | TRBV12-3/TRBV12-4 | few | TGTGCCAGCAGCCGGACAGGGGTTAATTCACCCCTCCACTTT | CASSRTGVNSPLHF
NA | TRBJ2-1 | TRBV20-1 | NA | TGCAGTGCTAGAGGAGTACTTCGCTCCTACAATGAGCAGTTCTTC | CSARGVLRSYNEQFF
NA | TRBJ2-7 | TRBV2 | NA | TGTGCCAGCAGTGAAGAGGGACTTCCCTACTACGAGCAGTACTTC | CASSEEGLPYYEQYF
NA | TRBJ1-4 | TRBV11-2 | NA | TGTGCCAGCAGCCCAGGACGGCCTGACCTGTTTTTT | CASSPGRPDLFF
NA | TRBJ2-1 | TRBV12-5 | NA | TGTGCTAGTGGTTTGGGCTCCTACAATGAGCAGTTCTTC | CASGLGSYNEQFF
NA | TRBJ2-1 | TRBV20-1 | many | TGCAGTGCTAGATGGCGCGCCGGCCGCTCCTACAATGAGCAGTTCTTC | CSARWRAGRSYNEQFF
TRBD2 | TRBJ2-7 | TRBV18 | NA | TGTGCCAGCTCACCGGTGCGGGGGGAGCAGTACTTC | CASSPVRGEQYF
NA | TRBJ2-4 | TRBV6-1 | NA | TGTGCCAGCAGTGGTGGGGTTATAGCCAAAAACATTCAGTACTTC | CASSGGVIAKNIQYF
TRBD2 | TRBJ2-5 | TRBV12-3/TRBV12-4 | NA | TGTGCCAGCAGATGGGCTAGCGGCTACCAAGAGACCCAGTACTTC | CASRWASGYQETQYF
TRBD1 | TRBJ2-4 | TRBV12-3/TRBV12-4 | few | TGTGCCAGCAGTCCCAGGGACAGGGGAGCCAAAAACATTCAGTACTTC | CASSPRDRGAKNIQYF
TRBD1 | TRBJ2-1 | TRBV5-1 | many | TGCGCCAGCAGCTTGGAGAACTGGGAATGGACAGGGGCAAACAATGAGCAGTTCTTC | CASSLENWEWTGANNEQFF
NA | TRBJ1-5 | TRBV5-6 | few | TGTGCCAGCTTTAACATCCCGTCCGTCCAGCATTTT | CASFNIPSVQHF
TRBD1 | TRBJ2-2 | TRBV20-1 | many | TGCAGTGCTAATGGACAGGGTCGCACCGGGGAGCTGTTTTTT | CSANGQGRTGELFF
NA | TRBJ2-1 | TRBV7-9 | few | TGTGCCAGCAGCTTAGGGGCAGGGGACATCGAATACAATGAGCAGTTCTTC | CASSLGAGDIEYNEQFF
NA | TRBJ1-5 | TRBV6-2/TRBV6-3 | many | TGTGCCAGCAGTTGGGACGTCTACAATCAGCCCCAGCATTTT | CASSWDVYNQPQHF
NA | TRBJ1-2 | TRBV5-4 | many | TGTGCCAGCAGCGGGTCCCGCCAGGCGCAATGGGGCTACACCTTC | CASSGSRQAQWGYTF
NA | TRBJ2-6 | TRBV20-1 | few | TGCAGTGCCGAGGGGGACTCTGGGGCCAACGTCCTGACTTTC | CSAEGDSGANVLTF
TRBD1 | TRBJ1-2 | TRBV2 | NA | TGTGCCAGCAGTGTCGAACAGGGGGCCTATGGCTACACCTTC | CASSVEQGAYGYTF
TRBD2 | TRBJ2-1 | TRBV5-1 | many | TGCGCCAGCAGCTTGAGCGTAGCGGGGCCCCCCAATGAGCAGTTCTTC | CASSLSVAGPPNEQFF
NA | TRBJ1-3 | TRBV7-2 | few | TGTGCCAGCAGCTTAGCGCACGGTCTTGGAAACACCATATATTTT | CASSLAHGLGNTIYF